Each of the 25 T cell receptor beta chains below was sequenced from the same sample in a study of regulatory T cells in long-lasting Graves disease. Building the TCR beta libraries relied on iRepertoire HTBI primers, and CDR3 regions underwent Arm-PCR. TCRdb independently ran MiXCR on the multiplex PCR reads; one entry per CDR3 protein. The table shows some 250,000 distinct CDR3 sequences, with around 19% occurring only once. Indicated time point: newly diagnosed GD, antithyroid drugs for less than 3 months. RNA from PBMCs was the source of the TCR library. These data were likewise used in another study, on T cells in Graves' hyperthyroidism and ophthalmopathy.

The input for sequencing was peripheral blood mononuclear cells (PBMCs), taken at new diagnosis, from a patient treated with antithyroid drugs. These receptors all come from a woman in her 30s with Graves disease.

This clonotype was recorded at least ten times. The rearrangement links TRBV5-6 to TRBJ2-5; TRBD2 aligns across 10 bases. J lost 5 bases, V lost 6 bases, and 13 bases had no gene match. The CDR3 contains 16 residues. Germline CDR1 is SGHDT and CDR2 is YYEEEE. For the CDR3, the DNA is TGTGCCAGCACCCCGCCCGGACTAGCGGTCGAGGAGACCCAGTACTTC. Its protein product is CASTPPGLAVEETQYF.

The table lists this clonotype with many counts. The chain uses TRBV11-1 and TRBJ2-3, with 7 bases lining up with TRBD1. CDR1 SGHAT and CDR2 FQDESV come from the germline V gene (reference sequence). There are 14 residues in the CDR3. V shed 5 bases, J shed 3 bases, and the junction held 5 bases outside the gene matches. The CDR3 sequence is CASSPGTATDTQYF. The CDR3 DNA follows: TGTGCCAGCAGCCCGGGGACAGCAACAGATACGCAGTATTTT.

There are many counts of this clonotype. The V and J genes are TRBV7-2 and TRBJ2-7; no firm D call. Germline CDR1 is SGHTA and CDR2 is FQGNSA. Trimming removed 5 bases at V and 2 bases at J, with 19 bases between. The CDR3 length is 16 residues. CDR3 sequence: CASSTRTAQATYEQYF. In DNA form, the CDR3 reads TGTGCCAGCAGCACGCGGACGGCGCAAGCTACCTACGAGCAGTACTTC.

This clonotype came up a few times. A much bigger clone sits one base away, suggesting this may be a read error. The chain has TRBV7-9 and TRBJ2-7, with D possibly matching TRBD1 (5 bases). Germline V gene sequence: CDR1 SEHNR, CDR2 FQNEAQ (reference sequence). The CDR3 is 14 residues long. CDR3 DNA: TGTGCCAGCAGCTTTACAGGATCCTCCCACGAGCAGTACTTC. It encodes CASSFTGSSHEQYF.

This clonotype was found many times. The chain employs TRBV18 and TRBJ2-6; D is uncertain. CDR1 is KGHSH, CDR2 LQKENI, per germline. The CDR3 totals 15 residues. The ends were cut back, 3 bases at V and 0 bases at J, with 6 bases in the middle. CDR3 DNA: TGTGCCAGCTCACCCTGGCGCTCTGGGGCCAACGTCCTGACTTTC. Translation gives CASSPWRSGANVLTF. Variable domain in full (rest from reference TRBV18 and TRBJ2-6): NAGVMQNPRHLVRRRGQEARLRCSPMKGHSHVYWYRQLPEEGLKFMVYLQKENIIDESGMPKERFSAEFPKEGPSILRIQQVVRGDSAAYFCASSPWRSGANVLTFGAGSRLTVL.

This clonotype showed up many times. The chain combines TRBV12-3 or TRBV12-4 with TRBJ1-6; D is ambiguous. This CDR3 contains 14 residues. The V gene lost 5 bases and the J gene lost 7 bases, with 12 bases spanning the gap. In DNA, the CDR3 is TGTGCCAGCAGTAGCGGACTGCTAAATTCACCCCTCCACTTT. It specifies CASSSGLLNSPLHF.

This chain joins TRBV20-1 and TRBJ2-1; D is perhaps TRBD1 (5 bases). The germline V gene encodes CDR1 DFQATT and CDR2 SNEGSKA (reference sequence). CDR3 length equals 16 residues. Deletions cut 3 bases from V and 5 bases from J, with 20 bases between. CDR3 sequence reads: CSASSVAGMSNNEQFF. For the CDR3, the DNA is TGCAGTGCTAGTTCTGTTGCAGGGATGTCGAACAATGAGCAGTTCTTC.

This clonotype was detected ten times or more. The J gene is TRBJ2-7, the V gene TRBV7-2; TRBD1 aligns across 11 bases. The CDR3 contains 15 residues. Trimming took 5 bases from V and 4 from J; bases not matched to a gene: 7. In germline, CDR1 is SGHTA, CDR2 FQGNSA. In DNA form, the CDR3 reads TGTGCCAGCAGCGCCGGGACAGGGGGACCGTACGAGCAGTACTTC. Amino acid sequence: CASSAGTGGPYEQYF.

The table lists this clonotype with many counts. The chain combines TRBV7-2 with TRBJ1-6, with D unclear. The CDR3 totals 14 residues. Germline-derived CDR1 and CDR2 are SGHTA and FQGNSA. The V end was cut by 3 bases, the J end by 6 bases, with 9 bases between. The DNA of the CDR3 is TGTGCCAGCAGCTTTGAAACTCCTAATTCACCCCTCCACTTT. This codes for CASSFETPNSPLHF.

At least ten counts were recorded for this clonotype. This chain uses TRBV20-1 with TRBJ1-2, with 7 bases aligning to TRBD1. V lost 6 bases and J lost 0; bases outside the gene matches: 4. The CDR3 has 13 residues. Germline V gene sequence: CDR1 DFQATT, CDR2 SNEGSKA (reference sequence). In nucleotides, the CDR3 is TGCAGTGCCGCCGGGACAGCTAACTATGGCTACACCTTC. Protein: CSAAGTANYGYTF.

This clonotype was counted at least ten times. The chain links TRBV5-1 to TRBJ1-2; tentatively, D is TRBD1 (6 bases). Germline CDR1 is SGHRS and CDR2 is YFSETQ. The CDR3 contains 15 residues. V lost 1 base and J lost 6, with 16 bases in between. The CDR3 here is CASSLPSQGFDGYTF. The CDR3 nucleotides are TGCGCCAGCAGCTTGCCTTCGCAGGGGTTTGATGGCTACACCTTC.

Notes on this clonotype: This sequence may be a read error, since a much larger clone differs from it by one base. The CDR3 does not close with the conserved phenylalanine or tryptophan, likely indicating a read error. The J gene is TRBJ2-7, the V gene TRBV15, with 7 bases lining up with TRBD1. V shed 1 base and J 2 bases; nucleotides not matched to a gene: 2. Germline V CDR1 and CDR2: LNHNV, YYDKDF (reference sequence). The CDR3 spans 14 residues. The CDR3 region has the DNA TGTGCCACCAGCAGAGGACAGGGCCCCTACGAGCAGTACCTC. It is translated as CATSRGQGPYEQYL.

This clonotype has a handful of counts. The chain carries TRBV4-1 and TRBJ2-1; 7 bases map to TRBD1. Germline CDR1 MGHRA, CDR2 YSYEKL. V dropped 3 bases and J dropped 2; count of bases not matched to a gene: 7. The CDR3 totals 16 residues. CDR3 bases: TGCGCCAGCAGCCACCCTAGACAGGGCCCCTACAATGAGCAGTTCTTC. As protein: CASSHPRQGPYNEQFF.

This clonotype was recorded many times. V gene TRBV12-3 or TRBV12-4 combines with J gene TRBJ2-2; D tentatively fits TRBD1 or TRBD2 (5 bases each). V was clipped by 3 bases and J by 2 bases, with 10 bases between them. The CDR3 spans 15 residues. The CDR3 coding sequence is TGTGCCAGCAGTTTTGACGGGGACAACACCGGGGAGCTGTTTTTT. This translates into CASSFDGDNTGELFF.

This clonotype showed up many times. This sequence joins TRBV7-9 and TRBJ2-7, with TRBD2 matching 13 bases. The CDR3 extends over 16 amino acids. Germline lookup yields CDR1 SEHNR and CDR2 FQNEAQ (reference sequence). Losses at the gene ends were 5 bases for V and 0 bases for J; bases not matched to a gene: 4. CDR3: CASSPWTSGSSYEQYF. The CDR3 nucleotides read TGTGCCAGCAGCCCCTGGACTAGCGGGAGCTCCTACGAGCAGTACTTC.

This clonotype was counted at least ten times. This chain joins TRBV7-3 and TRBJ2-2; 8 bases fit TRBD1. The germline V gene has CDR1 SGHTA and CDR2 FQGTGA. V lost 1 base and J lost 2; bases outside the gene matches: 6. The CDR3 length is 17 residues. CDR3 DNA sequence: TGTGCCAGCAGCTTAATCCCAGGGGGCTATAACACCGGGGAGCTGTTTTTT. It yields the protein CASSLIPGGYNTGELFF.

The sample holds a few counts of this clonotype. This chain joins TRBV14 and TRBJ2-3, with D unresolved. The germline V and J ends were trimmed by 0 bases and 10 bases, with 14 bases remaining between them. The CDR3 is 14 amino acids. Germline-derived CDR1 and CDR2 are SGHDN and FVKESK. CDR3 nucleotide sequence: TGTGCCAGCAGCCAAGATCTAATGAGTAGTGCGCAGTATTTT. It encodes CASSQDLMSSAQYF.

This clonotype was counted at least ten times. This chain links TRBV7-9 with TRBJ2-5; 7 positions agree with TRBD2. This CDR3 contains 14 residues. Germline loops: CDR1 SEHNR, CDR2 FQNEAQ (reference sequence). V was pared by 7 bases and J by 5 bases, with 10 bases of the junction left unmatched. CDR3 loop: CASIGWGGKETQYF. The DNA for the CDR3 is TGTGCCAGCATCGGCTGGGGGGGGAAGGAGACCCAGTACTTC.

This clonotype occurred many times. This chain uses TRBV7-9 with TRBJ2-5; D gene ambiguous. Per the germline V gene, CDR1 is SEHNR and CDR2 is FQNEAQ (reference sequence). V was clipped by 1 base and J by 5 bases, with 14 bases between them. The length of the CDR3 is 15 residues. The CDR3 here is CASSLVASSGETQYF. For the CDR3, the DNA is TGTGCCAGCAGCTTAGTTGCCTCTTCGGGTGAGACCCAGTACTTC.

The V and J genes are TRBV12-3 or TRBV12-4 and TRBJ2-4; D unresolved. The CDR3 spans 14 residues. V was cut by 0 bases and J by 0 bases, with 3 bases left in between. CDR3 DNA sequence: TGTGCCAGCAGTTTAGCAGAAGCCAAAAACATTCAGTACTTC. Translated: CASSLAEAKNIQYF.

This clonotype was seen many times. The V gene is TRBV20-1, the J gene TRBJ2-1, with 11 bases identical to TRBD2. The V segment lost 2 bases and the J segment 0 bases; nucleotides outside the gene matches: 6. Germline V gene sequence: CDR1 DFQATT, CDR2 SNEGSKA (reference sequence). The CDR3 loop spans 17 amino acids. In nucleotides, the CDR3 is TGCAGTGCTAGATCCACTAGCGGGGGACTCTCCTACAATGAGCAGTTCTTC. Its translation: CSARSTSGGLSYNEQFF.

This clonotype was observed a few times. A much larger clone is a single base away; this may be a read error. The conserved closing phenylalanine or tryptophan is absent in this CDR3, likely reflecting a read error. The CDR3, as DNA: TGCAGTGCTAGAGACCGTGGGGCAGGGTATGGCTACACCTTA. Its translation: CSARDRGAGYGYTL. The V and J genes are TRBV20-1 and TRBJ1-2, with D possibly matching TRBD1 (5 bases). Trimming cost V 0 bases and J 5 bases, with 13 bases left between them. The CDR3 runs to 14 residues. CDR1 is DFQATT and CDR2 is SNEGSKA in the germline V gene (reference sequence).

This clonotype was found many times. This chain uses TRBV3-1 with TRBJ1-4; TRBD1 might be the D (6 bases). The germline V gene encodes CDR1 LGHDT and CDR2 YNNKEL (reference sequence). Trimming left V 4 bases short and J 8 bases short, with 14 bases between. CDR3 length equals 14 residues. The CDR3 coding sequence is TGTGCCAGCAGCCGCCGAAGAGGGGGAGAAAAACTGTTTTTT. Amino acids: CASSRRRGGEKLFF.

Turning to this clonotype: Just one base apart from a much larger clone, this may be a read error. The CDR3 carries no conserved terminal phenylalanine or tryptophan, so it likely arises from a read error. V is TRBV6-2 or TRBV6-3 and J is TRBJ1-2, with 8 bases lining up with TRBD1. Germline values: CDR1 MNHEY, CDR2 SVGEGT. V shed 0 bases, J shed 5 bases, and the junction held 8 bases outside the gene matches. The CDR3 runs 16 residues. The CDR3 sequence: CASSYSDRARTYGYTL. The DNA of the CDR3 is TGTGCCAGCAGTTACTCGGACAGGGCCCGAACGTATGGCTACACCCTC.

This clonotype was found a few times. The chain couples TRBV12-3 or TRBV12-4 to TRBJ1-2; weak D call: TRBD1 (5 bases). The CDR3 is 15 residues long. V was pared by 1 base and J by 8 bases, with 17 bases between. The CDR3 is CASSLGGLPSEGYTF. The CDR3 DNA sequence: TGTGCCAGCAGTTTAGGGGGCCTCCCTTCTGAGGGCTACACCTTC.